The 30 T cell receptor beta chains below come from one sample, sequenced in a study of cytomegalovirus exposure and HLA in healthy donors. The PCR employed 60 Vbeta primers together with 13 Jbeta primers. Sequencing was performed with immunoSEQ multiplex PCR; in TCRdb, only in-frame clones are kept and a portion is missing. The repertoire holds about 130,000 clones, with around 73% as singletons. Material for sequencing was PBMCs. These TCRs come from a female donor in good health and CMV-seronegative.

The chain has TRBV5-1 and TRBJ2-1, with D tentatively TRBD1 (7 bases). The CDR3 runs to 12 residues. V lost 7 bases and J lost 9, with 14 bases in between. Looked up from germline, CDR1 is SGHRS and CDR2 is YFSETQ. The CDR3 loop reads CASGQGGGEQFF. DNA for the CDR3: TGCGCCAGCGGGCAGGGGGGTGGTGAGCAGTTCTTC.

Concerning this clone: The junction differs from germline at one of its ends, possibly a read error. The genes are TRBV6-1 and TRBJ1-4; 7 nucleotides line up with TRBD1. CDR3 length: 13 amino acids. Germline V gene data show CDR1 as MNHNS and CDR2 as SASEGT. The CDR3 protein is CAGRGQPPEKLFF. The CDR3 DNA sequence: TGTGCCGGCAGGGGACAGCCCCCGGAAAAACTGTTTTTT.

This clone was recorded a few times. The chain couples TRBV2 to TRBJ2-1; TRBD1 might be the D (6 bases). Looked up from germline, CDR1 is SNHLY and CDR2 is FYNNEI. Trimming took off 2 bases at V and 11 bases at J, with 10 bases between the two ends. This CDR3 contains 12 residues. The DNA for the CDR3 is TGTGCCAGCAGTGAATATGGGACAAAGCAGTTCTTC. As protein: CASSEYGTKQFF.

The sample holds one count of this clone. This same CDR3 is encoded by further DNA sequences in the sample. This chain joins TRBV5-1 and TRBJ2-2, with D tentatively TRBD1 (5 bases). The germline V and J ends were trimmed by 3 bases and 1 base, with 7 bases remaining between them. In germline, CDR1 is SGHRS, CDR2 YFSETQ. The CDR3 is 14 amino acids. The CDR3 DNA reads TGCGCCAGCAGCTCCGGACAGAACACCGGGGAGCTGTTTTTT. Its translation is CASSSGQNTGELFF.

This clone was observed a handful of times. The V and J genes are TRBV9 and TRBJ2-2, with 7 bases fitting TRBD2. Germline loops: CDR1 SGDLS, CDR2 YYNGEE. J was trimmed by 4 bases and V by 0 bases; bases with no gene match: 6. This CDR3 contains 16 residues. CDR3 region: CASSVGSGLSTGELFF. Written as DNA, the CDR3 is TGTGCCAGCAGCGTAGGTAGCGGGCTATCCACCGGGGAGCTGTTTTTT.

This sequence joins TRBV18 and TRBJ2-5; 10 positions agree with TRBD2. Germline CDR1 KGHSH, CDR2 LQKENI. CDR3 length: 16 amino acids. V gave up 0 bases and J gave up 2 bases; unmatched junction bases: 3. CDR3 sequence: CASSPPLAGVQETQYF. The CDR3 DNA reads TGTGCCAGCTCACCACCGCTAGCGGGAGTACAAGAGACCCAGTACTTC.

The gene calls are TRBV6-6 and TRBJ2-7, with D maybe TRBD2 (5 bases). The CDR3 covers 14 residues. V was shortened by 5 bases and J by 4 bases, with 15 bases between the two germline ends. The germline V gene has CDR1 MNHNY and CDR2 SVGAGI (reference sequence). Written as DNA, the CDR3 is TGTGCCAGCAGTATAGCGCCCCTTACATACGAGCAGTACTTC. Translated, it gives CASSIAPLTYEQYF.

The genes are TRBV7-2 and TRBJ2-3; TRBD2 matches at 8 bases. This CDR3 has 16 residues. Germline-derived CDR1 and CDR2 are SGHTA and FQGNSA. With V trimmed by 5 bases and J by 5 bases, 12 bases remained unmatched. The CDR3 loop is CASSLPRGAGVDTQYF. Here the CDR3 DNA reads TGTGCCAGCAGCCTACCGCGGGGGGCGGGAGTAGATACGCAGTATTTT. Based on the CDR3 plus reference TRBV7-2 and TRBJ2-3, the full variable domain is GAGVSQSPSNKVTEKGKDVELRCDPISGHTALYWYRQSLGQGLEFLIYFQGNSAPDKSGLPSDRFSAERTGGSVSTLTIQRTQQEDSAVYLCASSLPRGAGVDTQYFGPGTRLTVL.

This clone appeared once. The V and J genes are TRBV7-9 and TRBJ1-2; 10 bases are shared with TRBD1. There are 14 residues in the CDR3. After removal of 4 bases from V and 8 bases from J, the junction contained 7 bases not matched to a gene. Looked up from germline, CDR1 is SEHNR and CDR2 is FQNEAQ (reference sequence). Written as DNA, the CDR3 is TGTGCCAGCAGCTGGAGGGGGGGACAGGGGGGCTACACCTTC. It is translated as CASSWRGGQGGYTF.

This clone turned up a few times. This chain connects TRBV7-2 to TRBJ2-5; TRBD2 matches 10 bases. CDR3 length: 13 residues. Germline V gene lookup returns CDR1 SGHTA and CDR2 FQGNSA. With V trimmed by 5 bases and J by 5 bases, 2 bases remained unmatched. CDR3 bases: TGTGCCAGCAGCCCTAGCGGGAGCGAGACCCAGTACTTC. Translated: CASSPSGSETQYF.

V gene TRBV2 combines with J gene TRBJ1-5; 8 bases match TRBD1. In germline, CDR1 is SNHLY, CDR2 FYNNEI. Trimming took 7 bases from V and 7 from J; bases not matched to a gene: 9. The CDR3 is 14 amino acids. CDR3 region: CASTRDRYGQPQHF. As DNA, the CDR3 is TGTGCCAGCACCAGGGACAGGTACGGGCAGCCCCAGCATTTT.

The chain is built from TRBV5-1 and TRBJ2-7, with a weak D call TRBD1 (6 bases). The germline V and J ends were trimmed by 4 bases and 3 bases, with 14 bases remaining between them. Germline lookup yields CDR1 SGHRS and CDR2 YFSETQ. The length of the CDR3 is 14 residues. DNA for the CDR3: TGCGCCAGCAGCCCGTGGGCAGGGGACTACGAGCAGTACTTC. Amino acid sequence: CASSPWAGDYEQYF.

The rearrangement uses TRBV28 and TRBJ2-2; 8 bases match TRBD1. CDR1 MDHEN and CDR2 SYDVKM come from the germline V gene. CDR3 length: 16 residues. Trimming cost V 6 bases and J 1 base; bases outside gene matches: 7. The CDR3 loop reads CASSSGQALNTGELFF. The CDR3 bases are TGTGCCAGCAGCTCGGGACAGGCCCTGAACACCGGGGAGCTGTTTTTT.

This rearrangement joins TRBV7-2 to TRBJ2-5, with 7 bases lining up with TRBD1. CDR1 and CDR2 from the germline V gene are SGHTA and FQGNSA. The CDR3 runs to 15 residues. With 0 bases clipped from V and 5 bases from J, the junction kept 6 bases outside the gene matches. The CDR3 loop is CASSLAGGKTETQYF. The CDR3 DNA is TGTGCCAGCAGCTTAGCAGGGGGCAAAACGGAGACCCAGTACTTC.

This clone was detected a few times. The rearrangement links TRBV5-1 to TRBJ2-5; possible D gene TRBD2, 5 bases. The ends were cut back, 0 bases at V and 6 bases at J, with 12 bases in the middle. This CDR3 has 14 residues. Germline values: CDR1 SGHRS, CDR2 YFSETQ. The CDR3 DNA reads TGCGCCAGCAGCTTGGAGAGGGCGGCGAAGACCCAGTACTTC. As protein: CASSLERAAKTQYF. The full variable domain, with the rest looked up from reference TRBV5-1 and TRBJ2-5, is KAGVTQTPRYLIKTRGQQVTLSCSPISGHRSVSWYQQTPGQGLQFLFEYFSETQRNKGNFPGRFSGRQFSNSRSEMNVSTLELGDSALYLCASSLERAAKTQYFGPGTRLLVL.

The V and J genes are TRBV6-6 and TRBJ2-7; D perhaps matches TRBD1 (5 bases). V lost 6 bases to trimming and J lost 6 bases, with 12 bases between them. The germline CDR1 and CDR2 sequences are MNHNY and SVGAGI (reference sequence). The length of the CDR3 is 12 residues. The CDR3 DNA reads TGTGCCAGCAGCCCAGGGAAAGGCGAGCAGTACTTC. Translation gives CASSPGKGEQYF.

This chain joins TRBV7-2 and TRBJ1-1; 8 positions agree with TRBD1. Germline CDR1 and CDR2: SGHTA and FQGNSA. This CDR3 contains 13 residues. After removal of 4 bases from V and 4 bases from J, the junction contained 2 bases not matched to a gene. In nucleotides, the CDR3 is TGTGCCAGCAGCTCGACAGGGGCCACTGAAGCTTTCTTT. Its translation is CASSSTGATEAFF.

This chain connects TRBV6-6 to TRBJ1-6; TRBD1 matches at 8 bases. This CDR3 is 14 amino acids long. Trimming removed 6 bases from V and 9 bases from J; junction bases left unmatched: 7. CDR1 MNHNY and CDR2 SVGAGI come from the germline V gene (reference sequence). CDR3 in DNA: TGTGCCAGCAGGGGCGGACAGGGAGTTTCACCCCTCCACTTT. This sequence encodes CASRGGQGVSPLHF.

The chain combines TRBV7-9 with TRBJ1-1, with D tentatively TRBD1 (6 bases). Per germline, CDR1 SEHNR and CDR2 FQNEAQ (reference sequence). This CDR3 spans 12 amino acids. V dropped 5 bases and J dropped 9 bases, with 13 bases sitting between them. The CDR3 sequence is CASSMTGTQAFF. The CDR3 DNA follows: TGTGCCAGCAGCATGACCGGGACACAAGCTTTCTTT.

The chain uses TRBV6-6 and TRBJ2-7; 8 bases align to TRBD2. This CDR3 comprises 13 residues. V gave up 6 bases and J gave up 6 bases; unmatched junction bases: 7. Germline V gene data show CDR1 as MNHNY and CDR2 as SVGAGI (reference sequence). CDR3 in amino acids: CASSPSGYLEQYF. In DNA form, the CDR3 reads TGTGCCAGCAGCCCTAGCGGGTACCTCGAGCAGTACTTC.

The chain links TRBV7-2 to TRBJ2-1; D call uncertain. V was trimmed by 5 bases and J by 8 bases, leaving 7 bases between them. The CDR3 runs to 11 residues. CDR1 is SGHTA and CDR2 is FQGNSA in the germline V gene. The CDR3 sequence: CASSPYHEQFF. The CDR3 DNA reads TGTGCCAGCAGCCCCTATCATGAGCAGTTCTTC.

V is TRBV7-2 and J is TRBJ2-2; weak D call: TRBD1 (6 bases). V lost 2 bases to trimming and J lost 6 bases, with 16 bases between them. The CDR3 is made up of 16 amino acids. The germline gives CDR1 SGHTA, CDR2 FQGNSA. The CDR3 reads CASSLHPPGVAGELFF. The CDR3 DNA reads as TGTGCCAGCAGCTTACACCCCCCAGGGGTCGCCGGGGAGCTGTTTTTT.

The CDR3 reads CASSHYPEGDREVTDTQYF. CDR3 DNA sequence: TGCGCCAGCAGCCATTATCCCGAGGGGGACAGGGAAGTGACAGATACGCAGTATTTT. The V and J genes are TRBV4-1 and TRBJ2-3; 9 positions match TRBD1. The CDR3 is 19 residues long. Germline CDR1 reads MGHRA; CDR2 reads YSYEKL. With V trimmed by 3 bases and J by 3 bases, 16 bases remained unmatched.

The sample holds a few counts of this clone. This chain joins TRBV6-4 and TRBJ2-2; D is uncertain. Deletions cut 5 bases from V and 6 bases from J, with 13 bases between. This CDR3 comprises 14 residues. Germline V gene sequence: CDR1 MRHNA, CDR2 SNTAGT. CDR3 sequence reads: CASSPREAAGELFF. DNA for the CDR3: TGTGCCAGCAGTCCCCGCGAGGCGGCCGGGGAGCTGTTTTTT.

V and J are TRBV7-2 and TRBJ2-2; D perhaps matches TRBD2 (6 bases). CDR1 and CDR2 from the germline V gene are SGHTA and FQGNSA. V was pared by 1 base and J by 3 bases, with 12 bases between. The CDR3 consists of 16 residues. The CDR3 DNA reads TGTGCCAGCAGCTTAGATATGGGACTCTACACCGGGGAGCTGTTTTTT. As protein: CASSLDMGLYTGELFF.

The J gene is TRBJ2-2, the V gene TRBV6-6; D is possibly TRBD2 (5 bases). The CDR3 has 16 residues. Trimming left V 5 bases short and J 2 bases short, with 15 bases between. CDR1 and CDR2 (germline): MNHNY, SVGAGI (reference sequence). The chain's CDR3 is CASSSSGRVNTGELFF. For the CDR3, the DNA is TGTGCCAGCAGTAGCAGCGGACGGGTAAACACCGGGGAGCTGTTTTTT.

About this clone itself: The limits of the CDR3 on the DNA are not certain, so only TCRdb's listed CDR3 is given. The V and J genes are TRBV9 and TRBJ1-2; TRBD1 is the table's D call, not checked against the DNA. The CDR3 is 14 amino acids in total, end residues counted. CDR1 is SGDLS, CDR2 YYNGEE, per germline. This CDR3 reads CASSVGDGTGGSTF.

This chain joins TRBV27 and TRBJ1-5, with a possible D match to TRBD1 (5 bases). The CDR3 runs to 17 residues. V dropped 2 bases and J dropped 1 base, with 15 bases sitting between them. Germline values: CDR1 MNHEY, CDR2 SMNVEV (reference sequence). The CDR3 DNA follows: TGTGCCAGCAGTTTAAGCGGGGCCCCCTGGAGCAATCAGCCCCAGCATTTT. It specifies CASSLSGAPWSNQPQHF.

This rearrangement joins TRBV29-1 to TRBJ2-7; TRBD1 aligns across 8 bases. The ends lost 4 bases at V and 2 bases at J; junction bases unmatched: 4. Germline-derived CDR1 and CDR2 are SQVTM and ANQGSEA. The CDR3 spans 13 residues. DNA of the CDR3: TGCAGCGTTGTGACAGGGGTTACCTACGAGCAGTACTTC. This sequence encodes CSVVTGVTYEQYF.

CDR3 sequence: CASSESDYGYTF. CDR3 sequence (DNA): TGTGCCAGCAGTGAATCGGACTATGGCTACACCTTC. The genes are TRBV6-1 and TRBJ1-2; D gene ambiguous. The germline V gene has CDR1 MNHNS and CDR2 SASEGT. V lost 2 bases to trimming and J lost 3 bases, with 4 bases between them. This CDR3 spans 12 amino acids.